The 28 T cell receptor beta chains in this list originate from one sample, sequenced in a study of cytomegalovirus exposure and HLA in healthy donors. PCR primers comprised 60 Vbeta and 13 Jbeta primers. Data came from immunoSEQ multiplex PCR; TCRdb stores just in-frame clones and leaves some out. The data include approximately 120,000 clones; the top ten clones carry about 0.93%. Sample: PBMCs. The origin of the receptors is a man aged 18 to 30 in good health and CMV-seronegative.

This sequence joins TRBV10-1 and TRBJ2-7; 7 nucleotides agree with TRBD2. CDR3 size: 14 residues. The V segment lost 2 bases and the J segment 4 bases; nucleotides outside the gene matches: 5. Germline lookup yields CDR1 WNHNN and CDR2 SYGVQD (reference sequence). This CDR3 reads CASSEGGRGYEQYF. As DNA, the CDR3 is TGCGCCAGCAGTGAGGGCGGGAGAGGATACGAGCAGTACTTC.

The rearrangement uses TRBV19 and TRBJ1-3; 7 nucleotides align to TRBD1. The CDR3 runs to 16 residues. Germline V gives CDR1 LNHDA, CDR2 SQIVND (reference sequence). V trimming: 6 bases; J trimming: 0 bases; junction bases outside the gene matches: 8. This CDR3 reads CASRPDRAYSGNTIYF. CDR3 nucleotide sequence: TGTGCCAGTAGGCCTGACAGGGCATACTCTGGAAACACCATATATTTT.

The rearrangement links TRBV6-1 to TRBJ2-1; D is unresolved. CDR1 and CDR2 from the germline V gene are MNHNS and SASEGT. The CDR3 covers 14 residues. V was trimmed by 2 bases and J by 4 bases, leaving 9 bases between them. The CDR3 reads CASSEKRVYNEQFF. CDR3 DNA sequence: TGTGCCAGCAGTGAAAAACGGGTGTACAATGAGCAGTTCTTC.

The rearrangement uses TRBV10-3 and TRBJ2-1; 11 nucleotides agree with TRBD2. V was pared by 3 bases and J by 5 bases, with 3 bases of the junction left unmatched. Germline-derived CDR1 and CDR2 are ENHRY and SYGVKD. The CDR3 loop spans 15 amino acids. CDR3 nucleotides: TGTGCCATCAGTGATAGCGGGGGGGCAGACAATGAGCAGTTCTTC. Its protein product is CAISDSGGADNEQFF.

This chain links TRBV6-1 with TRBJ1-1; TRBD1 aligns across 8 bases. Germline V gene sequence: CDR1 MNHNS, CDR2 SASEGT. This CDR3 spans 15 amino acids. The J segment lost 5 bases and the V segment lost 9 bases, leaving 14 bases of the junction unmatched. CDR3 in DNA: TGTGCCAGTGATCGATCCAGGGGGCGGGAAACTGAAGCTTTCTTT. The encoded protein is CASDRSRGRETEAFF.

This rearrangement joins TRBV19 to TRBJ2-1; 8 nucleotides align to TRBD2. CDR1 and CDR2 from the germline V gene are LNHDA and SQIVND (reference sequence). V dropped 6 bases and J dropped 3; count of bases not matched to a gene: 10. The length of the CDR3 is 16 residues. The CDR3 loop is CASSLVGTSSYNEQFF. CDR3 bases: TGTGCCAGTAGCCTCGTCGGGACTAGTAGCTACAATGAGCAGTTCTTC.

The chain links TRBV5-1 to TRBJ2-1, with 9 bases aligning to TRBD2. J lost 9 bases, V lost 0 bases, and 7 bases had no gene match. Germline CDR1 reads SGHRS; CDR2 reads YFSETQ. There are 15 residues in the CDR3. The CDR3 region has the DNA TGCGCCAGCAGCTTGGCCAGCGGGGGGTCAAGTGAGCAGTTCTTC. It specifies CASSLASGGSSEQFF.

The chain employs TRBV5-1 and TRBJ2-5, with 7 positions matching TRBD2. Judging by the DNA end, TRBJ2-7 fits better; the J call may be wrong. This CDR3 has 15 amino acids. Germline CDR1 and CDR2: SGHRS and YFSETQ. In DNA, the CDR3 is TGCGCCAGCAGCTCTAGCGGCGGGAGTTACAACGAGCAGTACTTC. Translation gives CASSSSGGSYNEQYF.

The rearrangement uses TRBV30 and TRBJ1-2; 10 nucleotides align to TRBD1. Trimming cost V 5 bases and J 4 bases; bases outside gene matches: 7. The CDR3 is 14 amino acids. CDR1 is GTSNPN and CDR2 is SVGIG in the germline V gene (reference sequence). The CDR3: CAWGTGAPGYGYTF. The CDR3 DNA reads TGTGCCTGGGGGACAGGGGCCCCTGGCTATGGCTACACCTTC.

CDR3 sequence (DNA): TGTGCCAGCAGCCCGGGGAACATATTCCGCTACAATGAGCAGTTCTTC. This encodes CASSPGNIFRYNEQFF. This rearrangement joins TRBV11-2 to TRBJ2-1; possible D gene TRBD2, 5 bases. Germline CDR1 SGHAT, CDR2 FQNNGV. Trimming removed 5 bases at V and 3 bases at J, with 17 bases between. CDR3 length: 16 amino acids.

The chain recombines TRBV6-4 with TRBJ2-1, with 9 bases lining up with TRBD2. The germline CDR1 and CDR2 sequences are MRHNA and SNTAGT. The CDR3 consists of 14 residues. The V gene end was trimmed by 3 bases and the J gene end by 6 bases; junction bases not matched to a gene: 3. Here the CDR3 reads CASSERGGINEQFF. CDR3 sequence (DNA): TGTGCCAGCAGTGAGCGGGGGGGGATCAATGAGCAGTTCTTC.

This rearrangement joins TRBV5-1 to TRBJ2-7; D is possibly TRBD1 (6 bases). V was clipped by 3 bases and J by 2 bases, with 9 bases between them. The CDR3 sequence is 13 residues long. Germline lookup yields CDR1 SGHRS and CDR2 YFSETQ. CDR3 coding DNA: TGCGCCAGCAGCTGGGACAAGGCCTACGAGCAGTACTTC. Translating it yields CASSWDKAYEQYF.

This sequence joins TRBV19 and TRBJ1-5, with TRBD1 matching over 10 bases. The CDR3 length is 18 residues. Per the germline V gene, CDR1 is LNHDA and CDR2 is SQIVND (reference sequence). With V trimmed by 3 bases and J by 4 bases, 12 bases remained unmatched. DNA of the CDR3: TGTGCCAGTAGTATCCGCTGGATGACGGGACAGGGGAATCAGCCCCAGCATTTT. Amino acids: CASSIRWMTGQGNQPQHF.

Remarks on this clone: Additional DNA sequences in this sample encode the identical CDR3. The chain uses TRBV18 and TRBJ1-5; TRBD1 matches 8 bases. With V trimmed by 3 bases and J by 1 base, 5 bases remained unmatched. The germline V gene has CDR1 KGHSH and CDR2 LQKENI. This CDR3 is 16 amino acids long. The CDR3 DNA sequence: TGTGCCAGCTCACCTCAGGGGGCGGGGAGCAATCAGCCCCAGCATTTT. Its translation is CASSPQGAGSNQPQHF.

The CDR3 loop is CASSVATWSSYNEQFF. For the CDR3, the DNA is TGTGCCAGCAGCGTAGCTACCTGGAGCTCCTACAATGAGCAGTTCTTC. The V gene is TRBV9, the J gene TRBJ2-1; D is uncertain. CDR3 size: 16 residues. The V end lost 0 bases, the J end lost 0 bases, and 10 bases lay between the germline ends. CDR1 and CDR2 (germline): SGDLS, YYNGEE.

This rearrangement joins TRBV5-8 to TRBJ1-1, with TRBD1 as a possible D gene (6 bases). Germline V gene sequence: CDR1 SGHTS, CDR2 YDEGEE. CDR3 length: 14 amino acids. Trimming removed 6 bases at V and 10 bases at J, with 22 bases between. This CDR3 is CASTLAGGPVGAFF. The CDR3 DNA reads as TGTGCCAGCACCCTGGCGGGGGGGCCCGTTGGAGCTTTCTTT.

CDR3 coding DNA: TGTGCCAGCAGCTCCCAGATAGGCGGGAGCTCCTACAATGAGCAGTTCTTC. Translating it yields CASSSQIGGSSYNEQFF. The chain carries TRBV7-2 and TRBJ2-1, with 7 bases identical to TRBD2. Per germline, CDR1 SGHTA and CDR2 FQGNSA. This CDR3 is 17 amino acids long. The J segment lost 0 bases and the V segment lost 4 bases, leaving 9 bases of the junction unmatched.

V is TRBV6-5 and J is TRBJ2-2, with D maybe TRBD1 (6 bases). The CDR3 length is 16 residues. Trimming removed 1 base at V and 1 base at J, with 10 bases between. Looked up from germline, CDR1 is MNHEY and CDR2 is SVGAGI. For the CDR3, the DNA is TGTGCCAGCAGTTACTTGGGGGCCCTGAACACCGGGGAGCTGTTTTTT. It encodes CASSYLGALNTGELFF.

This chain uses TRBV7-9 with TRBJ2-7; 7 bases line up with TRBD1. Per germline, CDR1 SEHNR and CDR2 FQNEAQ (reference sequence). V lost 5 bases to trimming and J lost 5 bases; unmatched junction nucleotides: 6. The CDR3 covers 13 residues. In nucleotides, the CDR3 is TGTGCCAGCAGCCCAGGGACAGAGGACGAGCAGTACTTC. Amino acids: CASSPGTEDEQYF.

The gene calls are TRBV19 and TRBJ1-4; D is perhaps TRBD1 (5 bases). The CDR3 sequence is 14 residues long. Germline-derived CDR1 and CDR2 are LNHDA and SQIVND (reference sequence). V was cut by 7 bases and J by 6 bases, with 15 bases left in between. CDR3 nucleotides: TGTGCCAGTATGGGTAGGGGAATGGATGAAAAACTGTTTTTT. Translating it yields CASMGRGMDEKLFF.

The V call is TRBV4-2, the J call TRBJ1-6; 8 bases fit TRBD1. The CDR3 sequence is 17 residues long. Per germline, CDR1 LGHNA and CDR2 YNFKEQ. V lost 0 bases and J lost 7; bases outside the gene matches: 8. The CDR3 nucleotides are TGTGCCAGCAGCCAAGACCCGCCAGGGGGCGAGAATTCACCCCTCCACTTT. Its protein product is CASSQDPPGGENSPLHF.

The chain links TRBV30 to TRBJ1-1; D gene unclear. Trimming took off 7 bases at V and 0 bases at J, with 6 bases between the two ends. The CDR3 spans 11 residues. CDR1 and CDR2 from the germline V gene are GTSNPN and SVGIG (reference sequence). CDR3 amino acids: CAYAVNTEAFF. CDR3 DNA sequence: TGTGCCTACGCAGTGAACACTGAAGCTTTCTTT.

This chain links TRBV5-1 with TRBJ2-1; D unresolved. This CDR3 spans 16 amino acids. V lost 0 bases to trimming and J lost 7 bases, with 17 bases between them. The V gene's germline CDR1 is SGHRS and CDR2 YFSETQ. The CDR3 sequence is CASSLDPASSTNEQFF. The CDR3 DNA sequence: TGCGCCAGCAGCTTGGATCCGGCGAGCTCGACTAATGAGCAGTTCTTC.

A note on this clone: Its ends do not fully match the called genes, so a read error is possible. The genes are TRBV30 and TRBJ1-2, with D perhaps matching TRBD1 (6 bases). Per germline, CDR1 GTSNPN and CDR2 SVGIG (reference sequence). The CDR3 has 13 amino acids. This CDR3 reads CAWSVLQGHGYNF. CDR3 nucleotide sequence: TGTGCCTGGAGTGTTTTACAGGGACATGGCTACAACTTC.

J is TRBJ2-7 and V is TRBV2, with D possibly matching TRBD2 (5 bases). The CDR3 is 14 residues long. V lost 9 bases to trimming and J lost 0 bases, with 15 bases between them. Germline lookup yields CDR1 SNHLY and CDR2 FYNNEI. The CDR3 nucleotides read TGTGCCAGTACCGCGGGCCGTCTCTCCTACGAGCAGTACTTC. Its translation: CASTAGRLSYEQYF.

The CDR3 protein is CASRAGDTQYF. For the CDR3, the DNA is TGTGCCAGCAGGGCGGGGGATACGCAGTATTTT. The rearrangement joins TRBV6-1 to TRBJ2-3; TRBD2 might be the D (6 bases). CDR3 length: 11 amino acids. Trimming took off 6 bases at V and 6 bases at J, with 7 bases between the two ends. Germline V gene sequence: CDR1 MNHNS, CDR2 SASEGT.

DNA for the CDR3: TGTGCCAGCAGGGAGGACCCCCGGCAGTACTTC. Translating it yields CASREDPRQYF. The chain combines TRBV6-1 with TRBJ2-7, with D possibly being TRBD2 (5 bases). The CDR3 covers 11 residues. Trimming shortened V by 6 bases and J by 9 bases, and 12 bases separated the two germline ends. Germline V lookup: CDR1 MNHNS, CDR2 SASEGT.

The V call is TRBV5-8, the J call TRBJ2-2; no reliable D call. The CDR3 length is 16 residues. Trimming removed 7 bases at V and 0 bases at J, with 16 bases between. The germline CDR1 and CDR2 sequences are SGHTS and YDEGEE. CDR3 amino acids: CASVPRRTANTGELFF. DNA for the CDR3: TGTGCCAGCGTCCCGAGGCGCACCGCGAACACCGGGGAGCTGTTTTTT.